This T cell receptor beta chain was profiled in a study of CD8+CD57+ T cells in acquired aplastic anemia. Study information: The average for DNA from sorted CD4+ and CD8+ cells was around 3.5 ug. Study-level findings and limits: The study identified about 30 CD8+ CDR3 sequences shared by patients and controls.

TCR beta VDJ combinations and CDR3 sequences were profiled from genomic DNA. From the reads, TCRdb called clonotypes with MiXCR, one entry per CDR3 protein. This table has hundreds of thousands of distinct CDR3 sequences, approximately 58% appearing once. Remarks on this clonotype: Its antigen is as yet unknown.

V was pared by 5 bases and J by 4 bases, with 6 bases between. This CDR3 has 11 amino acids. Germline V gene lookup returns CDR1 LNHDA and CDR2 SQIVND (reference sequence). CD8+CD57+ cell expansion had been shown by flow cytometry in patients chosen for sequencing. The rearrangement uses TRBV19 and TRBJ2-7; the D is unclear. The origin of this receptor is a human donor with aplastic anemia. Sequencing input: sorted CD4+, CD8+, or CD8+CD57+ T cells (not recorded which) from PBMCs. Here the CDR3 reads CASSQLYEQYF. The CDR3 coding sequence is TGTGCCAGTAGTCAATTGTACGAGCAGTACTTC.